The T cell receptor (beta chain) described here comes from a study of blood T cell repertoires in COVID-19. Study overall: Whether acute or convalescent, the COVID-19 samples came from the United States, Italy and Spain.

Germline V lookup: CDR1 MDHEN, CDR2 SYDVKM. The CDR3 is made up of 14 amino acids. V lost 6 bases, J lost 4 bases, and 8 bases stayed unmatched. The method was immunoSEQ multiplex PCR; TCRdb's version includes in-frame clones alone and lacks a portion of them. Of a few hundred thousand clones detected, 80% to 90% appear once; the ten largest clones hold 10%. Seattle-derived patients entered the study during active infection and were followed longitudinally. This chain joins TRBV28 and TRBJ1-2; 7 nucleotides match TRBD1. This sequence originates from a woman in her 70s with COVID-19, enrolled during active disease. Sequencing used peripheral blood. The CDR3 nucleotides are TGTGCCAGCAGCGTGACAGGGTTTACCTATGGCTACACCTTC. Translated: CASSVTGFTYGYTF.